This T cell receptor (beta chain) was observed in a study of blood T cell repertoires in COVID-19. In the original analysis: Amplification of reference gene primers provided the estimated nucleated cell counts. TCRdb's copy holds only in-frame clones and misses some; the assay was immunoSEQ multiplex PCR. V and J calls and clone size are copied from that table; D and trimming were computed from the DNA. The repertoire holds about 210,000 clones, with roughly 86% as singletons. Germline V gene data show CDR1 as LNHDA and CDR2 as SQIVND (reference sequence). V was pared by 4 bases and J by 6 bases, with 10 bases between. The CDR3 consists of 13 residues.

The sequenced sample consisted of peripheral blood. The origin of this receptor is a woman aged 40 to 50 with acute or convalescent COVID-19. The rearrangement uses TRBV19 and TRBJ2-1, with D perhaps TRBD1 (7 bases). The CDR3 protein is CASSTQGGNEQFF. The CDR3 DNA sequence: TGTGCCAGTAGTACTCAGGGGGGCAATGAGCAGTTCTTC.